Presented here are 19 T cell receptor beta chains from one specimen sequenced in a study of blood T cell repertoires in COVID-19. Data came from immunoSEQ multiplex PCR; TCRdb stores just in-frame clones and leaves some out. The sample consists of 50,000 to 65,000 clones, roughly four fifths of them appearing once. The sample was peripheral blood. These receptors all come from a woman aged 55-69 years with acute or convalescent COVID-19.

V and J are TRBV28 and TRBJ1-5, with D maybe TRBD1 (5 bases). CDR3 size: 15 residues. The germline V gene has CDR1 MDHEN and CDR2 SYDVKM. Trimming shortened V by 7 bases and J by 2 bases, and 15 bases separated the two germline ends. CDR3 nucleotide sequence: TGTGCCAGCACCCTATCGGGGGGTGGCAATCAGCCCCAGCATTTT. Amino acid sequence: CASTLSGGGNQPQHF. The full variable domain, completed using reference TRBV28 and TRBJ1-5, is DVKVTQSSRYLVKRTGEKVFLECVQDMDHENMFWYRQDPGLGLRLIYFSYDVKMKEKGDIPEGYSVSREKKERFSLILESASTNQTSMYLCASTLSGGGNQPQHFGDGTRLSIL.

J is TRBJ2-1 and V is TRBV30, with TRBD1 matching over 8 bases. Germline V gene sequence: CDR1 GTSNPN, CDR2 SVGIG (reference sequence). With 5 bases clipped from V and 8 bases from J, the junction kept 5 bases outside the gene matches. This CDR3 is 12 amino acids long. The CDR3 reads CAWGQGGDEQFF. Here the CDR3 DNA reads TGTGCCTGGGGACAGGGCGGGGATGAGCAGTTCTTC. Full variable domain (missing parts from reference TRBV30 and TRBJ2-1): SQTIHQWPATLVQPVGSPLSLECTVEGTSNPNLYWYRQAAGRGLQLLFYSVGIGQISSEVPQNLSASRPQDRQFILSSKKLLLSDSGFYLCAWGQGGDEQFFGPGTRLTVL.

CDR3 nucleotide sequence: TGTGCCAGCGCCACTAAGAGGACTAGCGGGGGTATCTCTGGGGCCAACGTCCTGACTTTC. It yields the protein CASATKRTSGGISGANVLTF. The V and J genes are TRBV9 and TRBJ2-6; 13 bases are a match to TRBD2. Germline V gene sequence: CDR1 SGDLS, CDR2 YYNGEE. V dropped 7 bases and J dropped 0; count of bases not matched to a gene: 13. CDR3 length: 20 amino acids.

The chain links TRBV7-2 to TRBJ2-1, with D tentatively TRBD1 (5 bases). The CDR3 totals 15 residues. In germline, CDR1 is SGHTA, CDR2 FQGNSA. The V and J ends lost 5 bases and 5 bases respectively, with 16 bases between them. In nucleotides, the CDR3 is TGTGCCAGCAGCCGTTGGACAAGGAATGACAATGAGCAGTTCTTC. The encoded protein is CASSRWTRNDNEQFF.

This clone was detected only once. The chain employs TRBV29-1 and TRBJ1-5; 7 positions agree with TRBD1. Germline-derived CDR1 and CDR2 are SQVTM and ANQGSEA. The CDR3 runs 15 residues. The CDR3 loop is CTVKLSTGDNQPQHF. CDR3 DNA sequence: TGCACCGTGAAACTTTCTACAGGGGACAATCAGCCCCAGCATTTT.

The J gene is TRBJ2-1, the V gene TRBV5-5, with 9 bases matching TRBD1. Germline CDR1 and CDR2: SGHKS and YYEKEE (reference sequence). V trimming: 0 bases; J trimming: 4 bases; junction bases outside the gene matches: 5. The CDR3 sequence is 16 residues long. CDR3 sequence reads: CASSLAEDRGYNEQFF. CDR3 in DNA: TGTGCCAGCAGCTTGGCCGAGGACAGGGGTTACAATGAGCAGTTCTTC.

This chain links TRBV11-2 with TRBJ2-5; tentative D call: TRBD2 (5 bases). CDR3 length equals 17 residues. From germline, CDR1 is SGHAT and CDR2 FQNNGV. V was trimmed by 2 bases and J by 3 bases, leaving 19 bases between them. CDR3 nucleotides: TGTGCCAGCAGCTTAAGGACTGCACACCCCCTCAAAGAGACCCAGTACTTC. The encoded protein is CASSLRTAHPLKETQYF. Looking up the rest from reference TRBV11-2 and TRBJ2-5 gives the full variable domain: EAGVAQSPRYKIIEKRQSVAFWCNPISGHATLYWYQQILGQGPKLLIQFQNNGVVDDSQLPKDRFSAERLKGVDSTLKIQPAKLEDSAVYLCASSLRTAHPLKETQYFGPGTRLLVL.

The chain links TRBV10-3 to TRBJ2-5, with TRBD2 matching 8 bases. V was pared by 4 bases and J by 4 bases, with 5 bases of the junction left unmatched. The CDR3 loop spans 14 amino acids. The germline V gene encodes CDR1 ENHRY and CDR2 SYGVKD. The CDR3 sequence: CAISGGGGRETQYF. In nucleotides, the CDR3 is TGTGCCATCAGTGGAGGCGGGGGGCGAGAGACCCAGTACTTC.

The chain recombines TRBV10-2 with TRBJ2-3, with TRBD1 matching 11 bases. Germline assignment: CDR1 WSHSY and CDR2 SAAADI. The CDR3 is 15 residues long. J lost 3 bases, V lost 6 bases, and 5 bases had no gene match. The CDR3 DNA sequence: TGCGCCAGCAGGGGGACAGGGGGAAGGACAGATACGCAGTATTTT. Protein product: CASRGTGGRTDTQYF.

The J gene is TRBJ1-1, the V gene TRBV18; D is unclear. The CDR3 sequence is 12 residues long. The V end was cut by 4 bases, the J end by 8 bases, with 11 bases between. Germline V CDR1 and CDR2: KGHSH, LQKENI. CDR3 DNA: TGTGCCAGCTCACTCTCCGGGAAAGAAGCTTTCTTT. Translation: CASSLSGKEAFF.

The genes are TRBV19 and TRBJ1-5, with 7 bases fitting TRBD1. Germline CDR1 LNHDA, CDR2 SQIVND (reference sequence). The trim removed 5 bases at V and 3 bases at J, leaving 4 bases unmatched. The CDR3 length is 14 residues. Here the CDR3 reads CASSSDRDNQPQHF. CDR3 in DNA: TGTGCCAGTAGTTCTGACAGGGACAATCAGCCCCAGCATTTT. The full variable domain, in which reference TRBV19 and TRBJ1-5 provide the parts outside the CDR3, is DGGITQSPKYLFRKEGQNVTLSCEQNLNHDAMYWYRQDPGQGLRLIYYSQIVNDFQKGDIAEGYSVSREKKESFPLTVTSAQKNPTAFYLCASSSDRDNQPQHFGDGTRLSIL.

This clone has only a few counts. This rearrangement joins TRBV5-4 to TRBJ1-1; D perhaps matches TRBD1 (6 bases). Germline CDR1 and CDR2: SGHNT and YYREEE (reference sequence). The V end was cut by 4 bases, the J end by 6 bases, with 16 bases between. The CDR3 is 14 residues long. The CDR3 protein is CASSLRGSSPEAFF. In DNA, the CDR3 is TGTGCCAGCAGCCTCAGGGGTTCTTCCCCTGAAGCTTTCTTT.

This sequence joins TRBV7-9 and TRBJ2-2, with a weak D call TRBD2 (5 bases). Trimming stripped 5 bases from V and 6 bases from J, with 19 bases between. This CDR3 comprises 16 residues. Germline CDR1 is SEHNR and CDR2 is FQNEAQ (reference sequence). Here the CDR3 reads CASSPPLWRAPGELFF. CDR3 DNA: TGTGCCAGCAGCCCCCCGCTTTGGCGGGCGCCCGGGGAGCTGTTTTTT.

The chain recombines TRBV7-8 with TRBJ1-4; D might be TRBD1 (5 bases). CDR1 is SGHVS and CDR2 is FQNEAQ in the germline V gene. The ends were cut back, 1 base at V and 8 bases at J, with 11 bases in the middle. The CDR3 length is 14 residues. The CDR3 here is CASSLGGGGEKLFF. The CDR3 coding sequence is TGTGCCAGCAGCTTAGGCGGGGGAGGGGAAAAACTGTTTTTT.

Here the CDR3 reads CASSQGQSRNTIYF. The CDR3, as DNA: TGTGCCAGCAGCCAAGGACAATCTCGAAACACCATATATTTT. The gene calls are TRBV3-1 (or the pseudogene TRBV3-2) and TRBJ1-3; no clear D gene. Germline V lookup: CDR1 LGHDT, CDR2 YNNKEL (reference sequence). V lost 1 base, J lost 5 bases, and 9 bases lay in between. CDR3 length equals 14 residues.

V is TRBV7-9 and J is TRBJ1-4, with D unresolved. The CDR3 extends over 16 amino acids. Germline values: CDR1 SEHNR, CDR2 FQNEAQ (reference sequence). With 0 bases removed from V and 6 bases from J, the gap between germline ends came to 14 bases. The DNA for the CDR3 is TGTGCCAGCAGCTTAGCGAGGCGGCTACTAGATGAAAAACTGTTTTTT. Protein product: CASSLARRLLDEKLFF.

The chain combines TRBV5-8 with TRBJ2-3; 10 bases match TRBD1. Germline CDR1 SGHTS, CDR2 YDEGEE. J was trimmed by 1 base and V by 0 bases; bases with no gene match: 2. This CDR3 is 16 amino acids long. The CDR3, as DNA: TGTGCCAGCAGCTTGGCGGGGACAGGGGGCACAGATACGCAGTATTTT. It is translated as CASSLAGTGGTDTQYF.

V is TRBV6-4 and J is TRBJ1-2; TRBD1 matches at 8 bases. Germline CDR1 reads MRHNA; CDR2 reads SNTAGT. The CDR3 is 17 residues long. Trimming took 4 bases from V and 5 from J; bases not matched to a gene: 15. CDR3 nucleotide sequence: TGTGCCAGCAGTGTCAACATATGGGACAGGCAGGAGTATGGCTACACCTTC. It encodes CASSVNIWDRQEYGYTF.

The rearrangement uses TRBV3-1 (or the pseudogene TRBV3-2) and TRBJ2-1, with D possibly matching TRBD1 (6 bases). Trimming stripped 0 bases from V and 4 bases from J, with 10 bases between. The CDR3 loop spans 15 amino acids. Germline CDR1 is LGHDT and CDR2 is YNNKEL (reference sequence). The CDR3 sequence is CASSQEGAQYNEQFF. Here the CDR3 DNA reads TGTGCCAGCAGCCAAGAGGGGGCCCAGTACAATGAGCAGTTCTTC.